This TCR beta chain emerged from a study of T cell responses to AZD1222 COVID-19 vaccine. General study findings and limits: Spike-specific TCRs gained breadth and depth after people received two AZD1222 doses. Spike-wide coverage was observed for vaccine-associated CD4 TCRs, with dominant responses at 160-218 and 743-854.

The data were produced by immunoSEQ multiplex PCR, yet TCRdb's version contains in-frame clones alone and is incomplete. There are about 190,000 clones in the sample; more than 75% occur only once, and about 3% lies in the top ten. About this clone itself: Its antigen is still unknown.

Germline V gene data show CDR1 as SGDLS and CDR2 as YYNGEE. CDR3 length equals 17 residues. V shed 4 bases and J 4 bases; nucleotides not matched to a gene: 11. This TCR derives from an adult in good health. The chain employs TRBV9 and TRBJ2-3; 11 nucleotides line up with TRBD2. Sequenced here: peripheral blood, sampled on day 0 of MenACWY control vaccination. CDR3 nucleotides: TGTGCCAGCAGCCCCAGAGCACTAGCGGGAGTAGCAGATACGCAGTATTTT. Translation gives CASSPRALAGVADTQYF.